This T cell receptor (beta chain) stems from a study of monozygotic twins with cystic fibrosis (dated by TCRdb to about 2021). Study-wide context: Barcoded libraries were prepared with roughly 14 PCR cycles from roughly 2.8 micrograms of fragmented DNA. TCR beta repertoires were compared within and between 16 monozygotic twin pairs with cystic fibrosis so that genetic influence on V and J gene usage could be assessed. The cohort comprised ten female and six male twin pairs aged 2.0 to 36.4 years, median around 8.6 years, mostly children and adolescents. On the day blood was drawn, the twins' weight-for-height and FEVPerc (FEV1 disease centile) were ranked against those of the 1,060 cohort participants. Data for three of the twin pairs had been reported earlier in a different context.

TCR beta CDR3 regions were amplified by multiplex PCR with the immunoSEQ immune profiling system according to the manufacturer's instructions. An Illumina NextSeq system was used for sequencing. The paper's data handling went like this. Sequence data were processed on the immunoSEQ Analyzer platform, and clonality was computed as the square root of Simpson's index of productive rearrangements. Jensen-Shannon distance served as the measure of similarity in V and J usage, while OLGA was used to compute CDR3 generation probabilities. Shared CDR3 sequences were searched against the immuneACCESS database (August 2020) and VDJdb (December 2020). TCRdb's version of the immuneACCESS table is confined to in-frame rearrangements and falls short of the full clone set. An unresolved V gene accounts for under half of the shortfall where checked; the remainder is of unknown origin. D and trimming were read from the DNA, whereas the V and J calls and clone size are those reported in that table. The sample has about 15,000 clones on record, about 98% of them singletons. The ten largest clonotypes hold around 0.42% of the sample.

Taken from the germline V gene (reference sequence), the CDR1 and CDR2 loops are SEHNR and FQNEAQ. Cut back by 2 bases and 2 bases, the V and J ends lie 4 bases apart. The CDR3 goes from the cysteine to the phenylalanine over 12 residues. Only CDR3 DNA remains: 36 bases, in frame from the first base. Study-level results and caveats: Simpson clonality was found to be generally low (median 0.0095), suggesting a naive-dominated repertoire, although higher clonality was observed in the most severely affected patients. Monozygotic CF twin pairs shared significantly more nucleotide-identical clonotypes within each pair than unrelated CF individuals shared with one another (P = 0.000026, Mann-Whitney). The cohort was small, and no association was found between shared CDR3 numbers and age, concordance or disease severity. V gene usage was most similar to the co-twin for 13 of 16 pairs, and J usage for 8 of 16 pairs, suggesting genetic constraints.

The twin pairs came from the European Cystic Fibrosis Twin and Sibling Study Cohort, a cohort that recruited patients from 170 or so CF clinics across 14 European countries. Zygosity and CFTR genotype were verified in-house, and zygosity was tested by multiplex PCR of nine short tandem repeat loci. Peripheral blood was sampled from each twin, with clinical parameters recorded on the day of blood sampling. Genomic DNA was isolated from peripheral blood cells with phenol/chloroform and kept in TE buffer at 4 degrees C. Turning to this clone: Its antigen is still unknown. It has no much larger one-base neighbor in the sample; base qualities were not kept.

The V and J genes are TRBV7-9 and TRBJ2-7; the D gene is not confidently resolved. The material sequenced was blood. This sequence originates from a girl aged 2-10 years with cystic fibrosis. The CDR3 has the sequence CASSLRPYEQYF. Here is the DNA: TGTGCCAGCAGCTTAAGACCCTACGAGCAGTACTTC.